This T cell receptor (beta chain) was identified during a study of blood T cell repertoires in COVID-19. Study information: COVID-19 samples collected from the United States, Italy and Spain covered acute and convalescent phases. T cells, B-cell-depleted T cells, or PBMCs provided the cDNA or gDNA that served as material.

In the original processing: Reference gene primer amplification yielded estimated nucleated cell counts. Clones were sequenced by immunoSEQ multiplex PCR, and TCRdb holds only the in-frame ones, with some missing. D and trimming come from the DNA, and the V and J calls and clone size come from that table. Here the sample spans roughly 100,000 clones, roughly 90% being singletons. The clonotype comes from a woman older than 75 in a cohort sampled during active COVID-19. The sequenced sample consisted of peripheral blood.

CDR3 nucleotide sequence: TGTGCCAGCAGTGGGGCGGGAGGGCCCCGCGAGCAGTACTTC. Encoded protein: CASSGAGGPREQYF. This sequence joins TRBV25-1 and TRBJ2-7; 9 nucleotides line up with TRBD2. The junction had 7 bases not matched to a gene; V was cut back by 4 bases and J by 6 bases. The CDR3 is made up of 14 amino acids. The germline V gene has CDR1 MGHDK and CDR2 SYGVNS.